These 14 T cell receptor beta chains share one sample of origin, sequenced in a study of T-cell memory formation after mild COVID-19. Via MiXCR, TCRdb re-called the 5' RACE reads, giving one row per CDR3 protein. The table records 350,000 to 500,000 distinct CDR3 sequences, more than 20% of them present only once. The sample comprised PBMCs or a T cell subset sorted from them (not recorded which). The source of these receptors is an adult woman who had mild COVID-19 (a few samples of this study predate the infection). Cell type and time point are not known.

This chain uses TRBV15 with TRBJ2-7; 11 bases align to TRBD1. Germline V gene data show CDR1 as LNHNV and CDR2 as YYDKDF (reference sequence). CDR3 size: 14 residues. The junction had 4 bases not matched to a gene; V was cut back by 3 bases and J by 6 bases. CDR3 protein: CATSREGQGAEQYF. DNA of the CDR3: TGTGCCACCAGCAGGGAAGGACAGGGGGCCGAGCAGTACTTC. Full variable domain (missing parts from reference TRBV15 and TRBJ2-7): DAMVIQNPRYQVTQFGKPVTLSCSQTLNHNVMYWYQQKSSQAPKLLFHYYDKDFNNEADTPDNFQSRRPNTSFCFLDIRSPGLGDTAMYLCATSREGQGAEQYFGPGTRLTVT.

The CDR3 nucleotides read TGTGCCAGCAGCCCACACCACAGGGGTTCCTACAATGAGCAGTTCTTC. This sequence encodes CASSPHHRGSYNEQFF. V and J are TRBV7-8 and TRBJ2-1, with 7 bases fitting TRBD1. The V gene end was trimmed by 5 bases and the J gene end by 1 base; junction bases not matched to a gene: 8. The CDR3 is 16 amino acids. Germline loops: CDR1 SGHVS, CDR2 FQNEAQ. Together with reference TRBV7-8 and TRBJ2-1, the CDR3 gives the full variable domain: GAGVSQSPRYKVAKRGQDVALRCDPISGHVSLFWYQQALGQGPEFLTYFQNEAQLDKSGLPSDRFFAERPEGSVSTLKIQRTQQEDSAVYLCASSPHHRGSYNEQFFGPGTRLTVL.

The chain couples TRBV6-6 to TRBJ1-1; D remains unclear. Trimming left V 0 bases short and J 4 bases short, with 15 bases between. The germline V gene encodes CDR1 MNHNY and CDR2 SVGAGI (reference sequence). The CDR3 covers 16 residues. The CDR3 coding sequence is TGTGCCAGCAGTTACTCTCTCACGGCATTCGGCACTGAAGCTTTCTTT. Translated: CASSYSLTAFGTEAFF.

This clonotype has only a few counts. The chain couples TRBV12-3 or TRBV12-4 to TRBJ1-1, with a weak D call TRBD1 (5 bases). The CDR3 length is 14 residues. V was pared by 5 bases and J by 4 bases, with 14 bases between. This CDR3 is CASSQRGTLTEAFF. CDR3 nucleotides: TGTGCCAGCAGTCAACGAGGGACCCTCACTGAAGCTTTCTTT.

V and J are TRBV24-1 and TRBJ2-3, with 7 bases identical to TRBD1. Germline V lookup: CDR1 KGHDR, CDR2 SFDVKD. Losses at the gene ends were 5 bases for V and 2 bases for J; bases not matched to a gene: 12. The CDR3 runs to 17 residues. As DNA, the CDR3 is TGTGCCACCAGTGTTTCAGGACAGGCGGCCTCCACAGATACGCAGTATTTT. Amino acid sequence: CATSVSGQAASTDTQYF.

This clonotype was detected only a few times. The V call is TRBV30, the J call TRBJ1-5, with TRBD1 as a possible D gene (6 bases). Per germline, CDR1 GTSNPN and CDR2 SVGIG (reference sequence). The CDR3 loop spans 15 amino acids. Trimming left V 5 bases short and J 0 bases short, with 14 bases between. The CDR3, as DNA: TGTGCCTGGTCCTTCCAGGGGTATAGCAATCAGCCCCAGCATTTT. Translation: CAWSFQGYSNQPQHF.

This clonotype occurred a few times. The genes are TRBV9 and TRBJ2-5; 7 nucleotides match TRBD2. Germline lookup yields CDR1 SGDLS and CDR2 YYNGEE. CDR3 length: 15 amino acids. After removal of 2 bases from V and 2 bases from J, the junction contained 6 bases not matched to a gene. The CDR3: CASSVSWEGQETQYF. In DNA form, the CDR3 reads TGTGCCAGCAGCGTCAGTTGGGAGGGACAAGAGACCCAGTACTTC.

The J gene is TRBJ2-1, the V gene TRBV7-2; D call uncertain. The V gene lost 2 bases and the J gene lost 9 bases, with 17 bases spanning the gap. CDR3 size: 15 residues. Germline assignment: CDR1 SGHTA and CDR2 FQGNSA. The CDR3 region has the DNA TGTGCCAGCAGCTTATCGACCCTTGTAAGGTCTGAGCAGTTCTTC. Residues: CASSLSTLVRSEQFF.

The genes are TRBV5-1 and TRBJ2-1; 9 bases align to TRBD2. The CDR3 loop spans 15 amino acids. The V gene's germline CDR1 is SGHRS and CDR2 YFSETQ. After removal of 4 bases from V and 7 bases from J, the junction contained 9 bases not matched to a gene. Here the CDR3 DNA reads TGCGCCAGCAGCCGGTGGGCGGGAGGGCAAAATGAGCAGTTCTTC. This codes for CASSRWAGGQNEQFF.

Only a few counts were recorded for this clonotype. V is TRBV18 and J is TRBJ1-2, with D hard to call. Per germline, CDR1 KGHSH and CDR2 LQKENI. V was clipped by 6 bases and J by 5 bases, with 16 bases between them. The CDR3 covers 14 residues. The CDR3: CASSLEINYYGYTF. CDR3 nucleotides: TGTGCCAGCTCCCTCGAGATCAACTATTATGGCTACACCTTC. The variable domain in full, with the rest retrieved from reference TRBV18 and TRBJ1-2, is NAGVMQNPRHLVRRRGQEARLRCSPMKGHSHVYWYRQLPEEGLKFMVYLQKENIIDESGMPKERFSAEFPKEGPSILRIQQVVRGDSAAYFCASSLEINYYGYTFGSGTRLTVV.

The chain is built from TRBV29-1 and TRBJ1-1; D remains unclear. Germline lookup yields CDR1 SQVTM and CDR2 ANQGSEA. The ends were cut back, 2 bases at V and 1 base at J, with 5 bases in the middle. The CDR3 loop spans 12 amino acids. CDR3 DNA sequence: TGCAGCGTTGAATCAGCGAACACTGAAGCTTTCTTT. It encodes CSVESANTEAFF.

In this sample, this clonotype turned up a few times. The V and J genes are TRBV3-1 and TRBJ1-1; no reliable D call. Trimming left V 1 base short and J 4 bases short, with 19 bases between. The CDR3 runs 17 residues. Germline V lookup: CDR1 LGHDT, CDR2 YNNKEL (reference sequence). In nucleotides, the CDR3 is TGTGCCAGCAGCCAAGCGGGCCAGGTTAAGAGGTTCACTGAAGCTTTCTTT. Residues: CASSQAGQVKRFTEAFF.

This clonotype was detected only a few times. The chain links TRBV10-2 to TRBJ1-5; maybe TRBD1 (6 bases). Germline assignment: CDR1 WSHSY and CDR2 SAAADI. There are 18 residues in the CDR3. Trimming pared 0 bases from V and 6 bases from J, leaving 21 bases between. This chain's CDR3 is CASSESYEWGGAGQPQHF. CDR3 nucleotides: TGCGCCAGCAGTGAGTCCTACGAATGGGGGGGCGCGGGTCAGCCCCAGCATTTT.

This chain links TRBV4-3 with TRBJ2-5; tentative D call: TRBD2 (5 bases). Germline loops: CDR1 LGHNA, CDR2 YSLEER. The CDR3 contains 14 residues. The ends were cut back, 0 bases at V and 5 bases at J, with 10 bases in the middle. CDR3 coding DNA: TGCGCCAGCAGCCAAGATCGGGATAGGGAGACCCAGTACTTC. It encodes CASSQDRDRETQYF.